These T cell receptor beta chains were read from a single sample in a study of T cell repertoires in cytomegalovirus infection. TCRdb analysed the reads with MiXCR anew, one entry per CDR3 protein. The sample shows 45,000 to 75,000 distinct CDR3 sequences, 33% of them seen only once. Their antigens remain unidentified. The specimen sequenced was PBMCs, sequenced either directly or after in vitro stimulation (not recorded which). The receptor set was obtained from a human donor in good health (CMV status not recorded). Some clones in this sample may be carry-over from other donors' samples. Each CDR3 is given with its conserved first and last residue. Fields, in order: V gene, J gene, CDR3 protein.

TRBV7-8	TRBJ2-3	CASSRLAGGGARGDTQYF
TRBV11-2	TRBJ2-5	CASRTGSVETQYF
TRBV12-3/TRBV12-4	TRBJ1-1	CASSLHGDQVTEAFF
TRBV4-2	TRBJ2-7	CASTPTGTGSGEQYF
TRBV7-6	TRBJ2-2	CASSPPPGELFF
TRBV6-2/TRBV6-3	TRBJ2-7	CATLNTDSYEQYF
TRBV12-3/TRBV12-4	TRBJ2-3	CASRRTSTDTQYF
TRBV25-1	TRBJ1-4	CASSEEDTFEKLFF
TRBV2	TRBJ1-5	CASSGDRRENQPQHF
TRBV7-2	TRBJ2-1	CASTYGGFGNEQFF
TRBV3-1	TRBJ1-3	CASSQGGSYSGNTIYF
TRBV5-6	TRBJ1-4	CASSLGGGAGEKLFF
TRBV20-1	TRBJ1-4	CSAEADREATNEKLFF
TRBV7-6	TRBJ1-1	CASSLGGMNTEAFF